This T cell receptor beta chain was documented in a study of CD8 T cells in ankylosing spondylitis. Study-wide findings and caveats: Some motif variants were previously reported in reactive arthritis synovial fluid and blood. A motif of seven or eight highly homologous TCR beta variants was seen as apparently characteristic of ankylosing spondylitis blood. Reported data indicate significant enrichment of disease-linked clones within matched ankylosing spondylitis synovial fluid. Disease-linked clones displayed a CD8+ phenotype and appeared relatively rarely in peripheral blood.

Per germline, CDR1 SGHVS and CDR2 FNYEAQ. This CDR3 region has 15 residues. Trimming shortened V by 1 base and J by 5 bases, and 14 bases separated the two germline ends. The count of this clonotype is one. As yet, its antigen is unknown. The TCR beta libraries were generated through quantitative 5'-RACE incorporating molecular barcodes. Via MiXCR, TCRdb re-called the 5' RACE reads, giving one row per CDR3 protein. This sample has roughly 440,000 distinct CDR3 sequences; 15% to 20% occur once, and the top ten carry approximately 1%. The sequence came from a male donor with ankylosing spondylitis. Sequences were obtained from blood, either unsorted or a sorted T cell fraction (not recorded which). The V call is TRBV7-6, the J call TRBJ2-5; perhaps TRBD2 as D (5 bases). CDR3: CASSLGSRGLETQYF. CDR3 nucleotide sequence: TGTGCCAGCAGCTTAGGGTCCCGGGGATTGGAGACCCAGTACTTC.